The 3 T cell receptor beta chains listed next were all sequenced from one sample in a study of monozygotic twins with inflammatory bowel disease. TCRdb re-analyzed the 5' RACE reads; it lists each CDR3 protein once, without DNA. The sample data list approximately 400,000 distinct CDR3 sequences. Specimen: blood. These receptors came from a human donor with ulcerative colitis or Crohn's disease, or a healthy co-twin of an affected twin (not recorded which).

The CDR3 loop is CSVHSQVGTQYF. The chain is built from TRBV29-1 and TRBJ2-5. The CDR3 spans 12 residues. Germline CDR1 SQVTM, CDR2 ANQGSEA.

The chain combines TRBV7-2 with TRBJ2-2; the D gene TCRdb calls, TRBD2, cannot be checked with no DNA. This CDR3 comprises 17 residues. Germline CDR1 SGHTA, CDR2 FQGNSA. CDR3: CASSPGLAGGLGGELFF.

The chain is built from TRBV18 and TRBJ1-6; the TRBD1 assignment by TCRdb is unverifiable without DNA. This CDR3 is built from 15 residues. From germline, CDR1 is KGHSH and CDR2 LQKENI. The chain's CDR3 is CASSPARGNNSPLHF.